This TCR beta chain is from a study of cytomegalovirus exposure and HLA in healthy donors. Turning to the study itself: For the approximately 430 genotyped donors, approximately 83% fell within the Caucasian-associated ancestry cluster.

Findings of the study overall: TCR beta chain V- and J-gene trimming was linked, in a later analysis, to a missense variant in DCLRE1C.

CDR3 length: 15 residues. With 4 bases removed from V and 1 base from J, the gap between germline ends came to 13 bases. Germline CDR1 and CDR2: SGHRS and YFSETQ. To note about this clone: Its specificity is not known.

PCR involved 60 Vbeta and 13 Jbeta primers. The table came from immunoSEQ multiplex PCR; TCRdb's copy has only in-frame clones and leaves some out. Of more than 65,000 clones in the sample, 60% to 75% were seen once. What was sequenced was PBMCs. The source of this sequence is a woman between 55 and 75 years old in good health and CMV-seropositive. The V and J genes are TRBV5-1 and TRBJ2-3, with a tentative D call TRBD1 (6 bases). The chain's CDR3 is CASSPGVWGTDTQYF. CDR3 nucleotides: TGCGCCAGCAGCCCAGGGGTATGGGGCACAGATACGCAGTATTTT.